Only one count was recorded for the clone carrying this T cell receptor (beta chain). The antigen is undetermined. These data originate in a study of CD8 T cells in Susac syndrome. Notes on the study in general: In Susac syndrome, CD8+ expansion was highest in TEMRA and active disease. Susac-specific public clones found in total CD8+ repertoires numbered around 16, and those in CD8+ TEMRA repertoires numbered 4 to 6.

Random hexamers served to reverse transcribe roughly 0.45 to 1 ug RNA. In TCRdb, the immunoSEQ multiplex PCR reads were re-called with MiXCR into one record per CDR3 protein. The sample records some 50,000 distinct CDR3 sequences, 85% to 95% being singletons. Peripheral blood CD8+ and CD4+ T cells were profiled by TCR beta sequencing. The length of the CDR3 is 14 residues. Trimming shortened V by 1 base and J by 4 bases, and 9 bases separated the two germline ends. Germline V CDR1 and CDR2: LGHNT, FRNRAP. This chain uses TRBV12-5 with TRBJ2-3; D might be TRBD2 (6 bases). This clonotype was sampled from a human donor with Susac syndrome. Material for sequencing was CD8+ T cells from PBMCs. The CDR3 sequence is CASGLGSSADTQYF. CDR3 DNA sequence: TGTGCTAGTGGTTTGGGATCTAGCGCAGATACGCAGTATTTT.